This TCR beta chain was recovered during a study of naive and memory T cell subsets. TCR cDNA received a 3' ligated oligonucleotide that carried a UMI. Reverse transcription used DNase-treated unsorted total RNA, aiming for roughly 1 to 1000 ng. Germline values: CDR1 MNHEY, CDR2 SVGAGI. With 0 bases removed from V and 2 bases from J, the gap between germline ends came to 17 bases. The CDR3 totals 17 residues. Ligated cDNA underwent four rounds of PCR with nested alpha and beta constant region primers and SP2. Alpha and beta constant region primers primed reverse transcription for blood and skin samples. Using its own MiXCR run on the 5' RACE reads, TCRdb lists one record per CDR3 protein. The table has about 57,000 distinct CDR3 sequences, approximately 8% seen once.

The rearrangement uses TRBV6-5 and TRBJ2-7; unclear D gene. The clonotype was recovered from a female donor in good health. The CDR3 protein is CASSYSGVLKRAYEQYF. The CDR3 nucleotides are TGTGCCAGCAGTTACTCCGGTGTTCTCAAAAGGGCCTACGAGCAGTACTTC.